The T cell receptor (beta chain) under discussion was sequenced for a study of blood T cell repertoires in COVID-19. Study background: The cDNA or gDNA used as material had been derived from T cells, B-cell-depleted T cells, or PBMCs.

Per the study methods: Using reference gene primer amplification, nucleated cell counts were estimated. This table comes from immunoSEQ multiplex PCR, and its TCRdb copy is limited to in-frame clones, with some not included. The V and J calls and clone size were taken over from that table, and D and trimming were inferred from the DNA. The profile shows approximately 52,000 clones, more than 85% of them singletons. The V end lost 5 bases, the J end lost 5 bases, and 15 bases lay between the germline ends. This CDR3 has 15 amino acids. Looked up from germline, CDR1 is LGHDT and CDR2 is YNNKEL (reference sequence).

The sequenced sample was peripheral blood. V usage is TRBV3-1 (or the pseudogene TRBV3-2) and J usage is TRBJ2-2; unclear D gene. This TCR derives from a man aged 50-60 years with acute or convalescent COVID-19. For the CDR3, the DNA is TGTGCCAGCAGCAGAGTCCATCCTGGTACCGGGGAGCTGTTTTTT. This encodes CASSRVHPGTGELFF.